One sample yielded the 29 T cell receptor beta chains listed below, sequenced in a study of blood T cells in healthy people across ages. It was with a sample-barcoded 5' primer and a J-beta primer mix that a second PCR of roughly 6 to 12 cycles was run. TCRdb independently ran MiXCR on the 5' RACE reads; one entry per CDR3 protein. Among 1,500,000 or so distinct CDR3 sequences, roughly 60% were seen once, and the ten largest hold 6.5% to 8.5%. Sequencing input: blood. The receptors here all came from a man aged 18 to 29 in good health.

This CDR3 reads CASSVTGTGCEKLFF. Here the CDR3 DNA reads TGTGCCAGCAGCGTGACCGGGACAGGGTGTGAAAAACTGTTTTTT. The V call is TRBV9, the J call TRBJ1-4; 9 nucleotides align to TRBD1. CDR1 and CDR2 (germline): SGDLS, YYNGEE. The CDR3 is 15 amino acids. V lost 2 bases and J lost 7; bases outside the gene matches: 6.

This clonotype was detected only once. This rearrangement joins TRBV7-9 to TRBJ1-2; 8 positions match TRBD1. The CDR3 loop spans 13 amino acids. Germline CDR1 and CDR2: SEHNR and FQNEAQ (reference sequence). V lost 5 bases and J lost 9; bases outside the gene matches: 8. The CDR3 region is CASSPSQGARYTF. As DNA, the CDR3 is TGTGCCAGCAGCCCATCGCAGGGGGCGCGCTACACCTTC.

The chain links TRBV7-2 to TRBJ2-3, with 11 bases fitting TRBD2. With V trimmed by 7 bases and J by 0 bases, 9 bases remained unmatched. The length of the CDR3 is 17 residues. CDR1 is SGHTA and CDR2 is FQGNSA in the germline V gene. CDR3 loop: CASTWTSGLTSTDTQYF. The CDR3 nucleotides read TGTGCCAGCACATGGACTAGCGGGTTGACTAGCACAGATACGCAGTATTTT.

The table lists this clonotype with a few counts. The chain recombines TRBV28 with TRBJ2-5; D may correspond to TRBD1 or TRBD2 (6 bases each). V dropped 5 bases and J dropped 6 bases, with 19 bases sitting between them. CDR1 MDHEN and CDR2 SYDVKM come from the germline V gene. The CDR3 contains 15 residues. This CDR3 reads CASSEPLRGGKTQYF. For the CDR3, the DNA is TGTGCCAGCAGTGAACCCCTCAGGGGAGGAAAGACCCAGTACTTC.

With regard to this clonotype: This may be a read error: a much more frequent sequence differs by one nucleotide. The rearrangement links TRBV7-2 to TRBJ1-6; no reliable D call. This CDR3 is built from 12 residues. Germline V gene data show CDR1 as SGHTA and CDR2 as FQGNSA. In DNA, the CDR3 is TGTGTCAGCAACCTCTATAATTCACCCCTCCACTTT. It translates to CVSNLYNSPLHF.

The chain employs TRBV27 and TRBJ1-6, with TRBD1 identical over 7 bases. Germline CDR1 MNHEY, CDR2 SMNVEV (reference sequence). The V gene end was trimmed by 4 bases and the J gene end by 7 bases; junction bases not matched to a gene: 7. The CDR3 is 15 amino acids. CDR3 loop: CASSSLGTVNSPLHF. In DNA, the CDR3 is TGTGCCAGCAGTTCCCTCGGGACAGTAAATTCACCCCTCCACTTT.

CDR3 residues: CASSLGLAGDGLEQYF. DNA of the CDR3: TGTGCCAGCAGCTTAGGGTTAGCGGGGGACGGCCTCGAGCAGTACTTC. V and J are TRBV7-2 and TRBJ2-5; TRBD2 matches at 9 bases. The DNA end is a closer match to TRBJ2-7, so the J assignment may be wrong. CDR3 length: 16 residues. Germline loops: CDR1 SGHTA, CDR2 FQGNSA.

CDR3 in amino acids: CASSQRGPRVNIQYF. CDR3 nucleotide sequence: TGCGCCAGCAGCCAAAGGGGCCCTCGGGTAAACATTCAGTACTTC. The chain combines TRBV4-3 with TRBJ2-4; a possible D gene is TRBD1 (5 bases). CDR1 is LGHNA, CDR2 YSLEER, per germline. The CDR3 is made up of 15 amino acids. The V end was cut by 2 bases, the J end by 6 bases, with 14 bases between.

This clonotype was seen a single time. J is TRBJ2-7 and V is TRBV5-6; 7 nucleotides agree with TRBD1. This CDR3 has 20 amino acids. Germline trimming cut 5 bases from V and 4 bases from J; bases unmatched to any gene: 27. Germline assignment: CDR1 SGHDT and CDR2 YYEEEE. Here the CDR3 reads CASRPLGQARGGAGGYEQYF. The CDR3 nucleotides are TGTGCCAGCAGACCACTTGGACAGGCCAGGGGTGGGGCAGGTGGGTACGAGCAGTACTTC. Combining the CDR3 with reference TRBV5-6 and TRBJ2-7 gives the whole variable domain DAGVTQSPTHLIKTRGQQVTLRCSPKSGHDTVSWYQQALGQGPQFIFQYYEEEERQRGNFPDRFSGHQFPNYSSELNVNALLLGDSALYLCASRPLGQARGGAGGYEQYFGPGTRLTVT.

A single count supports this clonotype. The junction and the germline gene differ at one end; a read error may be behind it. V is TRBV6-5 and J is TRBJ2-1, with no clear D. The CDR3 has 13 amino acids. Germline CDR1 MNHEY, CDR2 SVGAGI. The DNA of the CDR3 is TGTGCCCGCAGTTACCCTTCTAACAATGAGCAGTTCTTC. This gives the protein CARSYPSNNEQFF.

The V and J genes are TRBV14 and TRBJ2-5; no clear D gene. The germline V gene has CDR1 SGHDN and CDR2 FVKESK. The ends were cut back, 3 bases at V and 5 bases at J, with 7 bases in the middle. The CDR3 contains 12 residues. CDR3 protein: CASSQMGETQYF. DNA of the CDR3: TGTGCCAGCAGCCAGATGGGGGAGACCCAGTACTTC.

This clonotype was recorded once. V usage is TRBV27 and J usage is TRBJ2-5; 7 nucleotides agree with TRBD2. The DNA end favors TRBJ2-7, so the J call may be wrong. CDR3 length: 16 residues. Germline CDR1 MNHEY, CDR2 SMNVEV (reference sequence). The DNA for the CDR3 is TGTGCCAGCAGTTCTTGGGGGGGTGGGAAGGAGTACGAGCAGTACTTC. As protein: CASSSWGGGKEYEQYF.

This CDR3 is CASSLAPSSSVLQETQYF. In DNA, the CDR3 is TGTGCCAGCAGCTTAGCCCCGAGTTCTAGTGTCCTACAAGAGACCCAGTACTTC. The rearrangement joins TRBV7-2 to TRBJ2-5; D remains ambiguous. V lost 0 bases to trimming and J lost 2 bases, with 19 bases between them. The CDR3 has 18 residues. Germline-derived CDR1 and CDR2 are SGHTA and FQGNSA.

Here the CDR3 reads CASSVESRGGTEAFF. CDR3 coding DNA: TGTGCCAGCAGCGTAGAATCCCGTGGAGGAACTGAAGCTTTCTTT. The V call is TRBV9, the J call TRBJ1-1; D gene unclear. V gave up 0 bases and J gave up 5 bases, with 14 bases separating them. The CDR3 length is 15 residues. Looked up from germline, CDR1 is SGDLS and CDR2 is YYNGEE.

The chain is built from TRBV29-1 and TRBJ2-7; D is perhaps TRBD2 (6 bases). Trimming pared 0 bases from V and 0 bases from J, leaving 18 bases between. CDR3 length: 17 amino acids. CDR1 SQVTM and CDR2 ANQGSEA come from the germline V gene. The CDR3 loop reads CSVEDQEGSGASYEQYF. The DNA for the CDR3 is TGCAGCGTTGAAGATCAGGAGGGTAGCGGAGCCTCCTACGAGCAGTACTTC.

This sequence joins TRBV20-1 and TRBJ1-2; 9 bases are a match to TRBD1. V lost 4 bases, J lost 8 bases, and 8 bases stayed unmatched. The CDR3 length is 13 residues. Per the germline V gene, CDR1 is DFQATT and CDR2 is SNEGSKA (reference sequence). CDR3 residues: CSAKTGQGFGYTF. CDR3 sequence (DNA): TGCAGTGCTAAAACGGGACAGGGTTTCGGCTACACCTTC.

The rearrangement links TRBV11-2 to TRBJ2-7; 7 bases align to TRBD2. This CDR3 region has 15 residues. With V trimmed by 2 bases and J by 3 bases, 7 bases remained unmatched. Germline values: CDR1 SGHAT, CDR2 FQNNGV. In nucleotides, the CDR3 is TGTGCCAGCAGCTTATCGGCAGGGAGGGGCTACGAGCAGTACTTC. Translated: CASSLSAGRGYEQYF. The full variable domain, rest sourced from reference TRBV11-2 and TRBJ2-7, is EAGVAQSPRYKIIEKRQSVAFWCNPISGHATLYWYQQILGQGPKLLIQFQNNGVVDDSQLPKDRFSAERLKGVDSTLKIQPAKLEDSAVYLCASSLSAGRGYEQYFGPGTRLTVT.

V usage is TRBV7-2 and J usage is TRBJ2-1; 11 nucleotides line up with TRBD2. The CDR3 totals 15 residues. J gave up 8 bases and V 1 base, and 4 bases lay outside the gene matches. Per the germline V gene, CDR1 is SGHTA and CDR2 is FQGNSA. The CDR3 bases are TGTGCCAGCAGCTTAGTATCACTAGCGGGAGATGAGCAGTTCTTC. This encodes CASSLVSLAGDEQFF.

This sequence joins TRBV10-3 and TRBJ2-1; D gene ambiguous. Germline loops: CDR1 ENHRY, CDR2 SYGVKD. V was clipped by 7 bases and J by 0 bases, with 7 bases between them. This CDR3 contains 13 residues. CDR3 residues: CAIKDPSYNEQFF. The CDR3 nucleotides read TGTGCCATCAAGGACCCCTCCTACAATGAGCAGTTCTTC.

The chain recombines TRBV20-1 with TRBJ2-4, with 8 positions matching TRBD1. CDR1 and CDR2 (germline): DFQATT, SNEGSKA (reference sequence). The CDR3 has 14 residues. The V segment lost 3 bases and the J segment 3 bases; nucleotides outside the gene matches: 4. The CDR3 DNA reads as TGCAGTGCTAGGGGTACAGGGGGCAAAAACATTCAGTACTTC. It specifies CSARGTGGKNIQYF.

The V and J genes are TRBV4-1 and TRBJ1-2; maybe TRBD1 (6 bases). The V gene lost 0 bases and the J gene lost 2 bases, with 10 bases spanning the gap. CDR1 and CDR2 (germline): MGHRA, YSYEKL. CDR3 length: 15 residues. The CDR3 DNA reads TGCGCCAGCAGCCAAGAACAGGGAGAAAACTATGGCTACACCTTC. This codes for CASSQEQGENYGYTF.

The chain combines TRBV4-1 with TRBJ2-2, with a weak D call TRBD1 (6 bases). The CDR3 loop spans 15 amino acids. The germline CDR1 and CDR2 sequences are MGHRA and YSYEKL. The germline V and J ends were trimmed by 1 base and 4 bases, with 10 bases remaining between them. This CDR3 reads CASSQAGAATGELFF. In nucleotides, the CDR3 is TGCGCCAGCAGCCAAGCAGGGGCCGCCACCGGGGAGCTGTTTTTT.

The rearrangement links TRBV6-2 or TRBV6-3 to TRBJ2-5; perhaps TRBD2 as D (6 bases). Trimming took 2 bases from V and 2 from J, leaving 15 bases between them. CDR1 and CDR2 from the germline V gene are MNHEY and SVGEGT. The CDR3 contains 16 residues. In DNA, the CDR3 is TGTGCCAGCAGTTACGGACTATCTCGTAGGCAAGAGACCCAGTACTTC. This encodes CASSYGLSRRQETQYF.

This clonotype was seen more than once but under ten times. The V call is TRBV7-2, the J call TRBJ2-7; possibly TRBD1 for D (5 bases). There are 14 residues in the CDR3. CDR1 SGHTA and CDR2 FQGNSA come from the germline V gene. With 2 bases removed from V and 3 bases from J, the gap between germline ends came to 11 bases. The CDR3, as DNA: TGTGCCAGCAGCTTAAGCGTCAGGGACTACGAGCAGTACTTC. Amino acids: CASSLSVRDYEQYF. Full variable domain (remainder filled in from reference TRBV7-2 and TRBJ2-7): GAGVSQSPSNKVTEKGKDVELRCDPISGHTALYWYRQSLGQGLEFLIYFQGNSAPDKSGLPSDRFSAERTGGSVSTLTIQRTQQEDSAVYLCASSLSVRDYEQYFGPGTRLTVT.

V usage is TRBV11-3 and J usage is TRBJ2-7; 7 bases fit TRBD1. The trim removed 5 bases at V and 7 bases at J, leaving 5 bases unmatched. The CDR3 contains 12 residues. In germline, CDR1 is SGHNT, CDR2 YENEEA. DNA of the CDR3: TGTGCCAGCAGCATGGGACAGAAAGAGCAGTACTTC. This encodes CASSMGQKEQYF.

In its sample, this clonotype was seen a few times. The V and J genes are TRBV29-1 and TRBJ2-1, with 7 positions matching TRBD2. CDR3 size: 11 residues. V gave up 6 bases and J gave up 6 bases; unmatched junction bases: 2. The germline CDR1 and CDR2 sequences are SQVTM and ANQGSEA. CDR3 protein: CSVRLANEQFF. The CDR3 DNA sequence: TGCAGCGTCCGACTAGCCAATGAGCAGTTCTTC.

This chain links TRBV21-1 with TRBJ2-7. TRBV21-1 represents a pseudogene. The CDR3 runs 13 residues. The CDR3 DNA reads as TGTGCCAGCAGCAAGTCTCGCTCCTACGAGCAGTACTTC. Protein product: CASSKSRSYEQYF.

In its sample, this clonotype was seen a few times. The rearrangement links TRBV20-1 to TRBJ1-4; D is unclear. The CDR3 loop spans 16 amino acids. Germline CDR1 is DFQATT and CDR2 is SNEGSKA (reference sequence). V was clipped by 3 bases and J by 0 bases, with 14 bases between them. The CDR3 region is CSARAGGRATNEKLFF. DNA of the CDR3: TGCAGTGCTAGGGCCGGCGGACGAGCAACTAATGAAAAACTGTTTTTT.

The CDR3 nucleotides are TGTGCCAGCAGTCACGGACAGTCCAACAATGAGCAGTTCTTC. Translated: CASSHGQSNNEQFF. The chain carries TRBV27 and TRBJ2-1, with D perhaps TRBD1 (6 bases). Trimming stripped 5 bases from V and 5 bases from J, with 13 bases between. Germline V lookup: CDR1 MNHEY, CDR2 SMNVEV (reference sequence). The CDR3 length is 14 residues.